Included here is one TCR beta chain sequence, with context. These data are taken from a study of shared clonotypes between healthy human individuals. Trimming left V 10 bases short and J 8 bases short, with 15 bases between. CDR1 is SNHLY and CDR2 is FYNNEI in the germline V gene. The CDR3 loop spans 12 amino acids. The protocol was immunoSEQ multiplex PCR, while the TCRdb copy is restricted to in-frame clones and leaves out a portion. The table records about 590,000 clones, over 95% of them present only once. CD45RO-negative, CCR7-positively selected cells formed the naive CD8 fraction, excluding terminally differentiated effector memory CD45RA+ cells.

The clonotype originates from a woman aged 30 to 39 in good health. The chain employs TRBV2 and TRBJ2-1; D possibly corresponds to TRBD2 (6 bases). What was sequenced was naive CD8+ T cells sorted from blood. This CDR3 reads CATLTQRDEQFF. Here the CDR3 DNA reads TGTGCCACCCTAACCCAGCGGGATGAGCAGTTCTTC.